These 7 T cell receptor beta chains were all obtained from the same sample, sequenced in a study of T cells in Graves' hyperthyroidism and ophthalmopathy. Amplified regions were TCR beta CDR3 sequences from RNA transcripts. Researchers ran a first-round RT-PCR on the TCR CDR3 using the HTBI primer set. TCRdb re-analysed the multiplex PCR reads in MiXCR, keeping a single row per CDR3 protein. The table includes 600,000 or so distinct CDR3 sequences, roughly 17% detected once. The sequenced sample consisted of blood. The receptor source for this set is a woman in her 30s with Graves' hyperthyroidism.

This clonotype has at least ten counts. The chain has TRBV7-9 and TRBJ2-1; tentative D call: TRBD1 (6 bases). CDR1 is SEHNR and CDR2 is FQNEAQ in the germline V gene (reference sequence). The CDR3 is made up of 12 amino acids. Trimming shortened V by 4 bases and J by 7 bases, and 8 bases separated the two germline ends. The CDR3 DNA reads TGTGCCAGCAGCTGGGGGACAAATGAGCAGTTCTTC. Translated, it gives CASSWGTNEQFF.

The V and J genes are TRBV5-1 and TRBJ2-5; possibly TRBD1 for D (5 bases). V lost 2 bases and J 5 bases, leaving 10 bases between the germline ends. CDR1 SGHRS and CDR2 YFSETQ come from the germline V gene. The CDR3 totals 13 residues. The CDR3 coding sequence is TGCGCCAGCAGCTTCTTACCAGGGGAGACCCAGTACTTC. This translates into CASSFLPGETQYF.

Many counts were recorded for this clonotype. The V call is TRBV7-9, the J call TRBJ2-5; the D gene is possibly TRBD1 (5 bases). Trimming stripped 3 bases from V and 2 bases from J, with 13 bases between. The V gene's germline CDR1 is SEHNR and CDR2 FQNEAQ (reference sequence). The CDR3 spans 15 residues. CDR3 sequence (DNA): TGTGCCAGCAGCTTGGGGCTACACCAACAAGAGACCCAGTACTTC. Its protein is CASSLGLHQQETQYF.

The DNA of the CDR3 is TGCAGTGCTAGGGGGCGGGACAGCCTCTCCTACGAGCAGTACTTC. Amino acids: CSARGRDSLSYEQYF. The J gene is TRBJ2-7, the V gene TRBV20-1, with D perhaps TRBD1 (7 bases). Trimming shortened V by 3 bases and J by 0 bases, and 15 bases separated the two germline ends. CDR1 is DFQATT and CDR2 is SNEGSKA in the germline V gene (reference sequence). The CDR3 has 15 residues.

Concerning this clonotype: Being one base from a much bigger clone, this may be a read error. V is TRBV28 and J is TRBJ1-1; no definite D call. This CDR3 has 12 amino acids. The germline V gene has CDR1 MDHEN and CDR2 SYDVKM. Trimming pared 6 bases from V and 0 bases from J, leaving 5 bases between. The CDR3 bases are TGTGCCAGCAGGTTAATGAACACTGAAGCTTTCTTT. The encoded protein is CASRLMNTEAFF.

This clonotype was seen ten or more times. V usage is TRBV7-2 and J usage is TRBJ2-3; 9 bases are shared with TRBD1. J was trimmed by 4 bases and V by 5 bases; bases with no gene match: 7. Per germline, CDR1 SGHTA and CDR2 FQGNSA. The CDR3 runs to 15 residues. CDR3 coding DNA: TGTGCCAGCAGCCCTATGGGACAGGGCTCAGATACGCAGTATTTT. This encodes CASSPMGQGSDTQYF.

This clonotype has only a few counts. The CDR3 region is CAWGGQRSQYF. CDR3 nucleotides: TGTGCCTGGGGGGGCCAAAGGAGCCAGTACTTC. The chain is built from TRBV30 and TRBJ2-5, with D tentatively TRBD1 (6 bases). Germline V gene lookup returns CDR1 GTSNPN and CDR2 SVGIG (reference sequence). This CDR3 has 11 amino acids. V was clipped by 5 bases and J by 10 bases, with 14 bases between them.